One sample yielded the 31 T cell receptor beta chains listed below, sequenced in a study of T cells in Graves' hyperthyroidism and ophthalmopathy. Researchers amplified the TCR beta CDR3 regions from RNA transcripts. Using the HTBI primer set, a first-round RT-PCR was run on the TCR CDR3. A single record per CDR3 protein comes from TCRdb applying MiXCR to the multiplex PCR reads. Of 360,000 or so distinct CDR3 sequences in the sample, roughly 15% were seen once. Sequenced material: blood. Receptor source: a woman aged 55-69 years with Graves' ophthalmopathy.

This clonotype was seen only a few times. A junction boundary mismatches the germline segment, possibly from a read error. The chain is built from TRBV20-1 and TRBJ2-1; the match to TRBD2 covers 8 bases. CDR1 is DFQATT and CDR2 is SNEGSKA in the germline V gene (reference sequence). CDR3 length: 15 residues. CDR3 in amino acids: CSARDISGKYNEQFF. CDR3 DNA: TGCAGTGCGAGAGACATTAGCGGGAAATACAATGAGCAGTTCTTC.

The rearrangement links TRBV6-1 to TRBJ1-6, with 10 bases lining up with TRBD1. This CDR3 has 16 residues. Losses at the gene ends were 6 bases for V and 4 bases for J; bases not matched to a gene: 6. Germline V gene data show CDR1 as MNHNS and CDR2 as SASEGT. The CDR3 spells CASSRDRGQYNSPLHF. DNA of the CDR3: TGTGCCAGCAGCCGCGACAGGGGGCAATATAATTCACCCCTCCACTTT.

This clonotype has a count of ten or more. As DNA, the CDR3 is TGTGCCAGCAGCTTAGTACAGGGGGCCTACGAGCAGTACTTC. It specifies CASSLVQGAYEQYF. The rearrangement uses TRBV7-2 and TRBJ2-7, with 8 positions matching TRBD1. Trimming removed 1 base from V and 2 bases from J; junction bases left unmatched: 1. Germline CDR1 SGHTA, CDR2 FQGNSA. The CDR3 totals 14 residues.

V gene TRBV28 combines with J gene TRBJ2-7; TRBD1 agrees at 7 bases. There are 16 residues in the CDR3. Trimming at V came to 2 bases and at J to 0 bases, leaving 7 bases not matched to a gene. Germline V gene data show CDR1 as MDHEN and CDR2 as SYDVKM. The CDR3 region has the DNA TGTGCCAGCAGTTTAATTGCGCCAGGGGGCTCCTACGAGCAGTACTTC. It specifies CASSLIAPGGSYEQYF.

As to this clonotype: The junction departs from germline at one end; a sequencing error may be responsible. Here the CDR3 DNA reads TGTGCCAGCAGTCCCGAGGTCCGGGGGACAGACACCATATATTTT. It is translated as CASSPEVRGTDTIYF. The J gene is TRBJ1-3, the V gene TRBV10-3, with 7 positions matching TRBD1. The CDR3 contains 15 residues. Germline values: CDR1 ENHRY, CDR2 SYGVKD.

At least ten counts were recorded for this clonotype. V is TRBV11-2 and J is TRBJ2-3, with TRBD1 matching over 9 bases. The CDR3 runs 16 residues. After removal of 3 bases from V and 6 bases from J, the junction contained 10 bases not matched to a gene. Germline CDR1 and CDR2: SGHAT and FQNNGV. The CDR3 sequence: CASSFTRGQGADTQYF. The DNA of the CDR3 is TGTGCCAGCAGCTTTACGAGGGGACAGGGTGCGGATACGCAGTATTTT.

V usage is TRBV24-1 and J usage is TRBJ2-1; 9 bases agree with TRBD2. With V trimmed by 0 bases and J by 10 bases, 9 bases remained unmatched. The germline CDR1 and CDR2 sequences are KGHDR and SFDVKD. CDR3 length: 16 residues. CDR3 in DNA: TGTGCCACCAGTGATTTGTCGGGGACTAGCTCTCACGAGCAGTTCTTC. This translates into CATSDLSGTSSHEQFF.

The gene calls are TRBV7-3 and TRBJ2-1; 7 nucleotides align to TRBD2. J gave up 4 bases and V 3 bases, and 9 bases lay outside the gene matches. Germline loops: CDR1 SGHTA, CDR2 FQGTGA. CDR3 size: 16 residues. CDR3 region: CASSFASSGGYNEQFF. The CDR3 coding sequence is TGTGCCAGCAGCTTTGCCTCTAGCGGAGGTTACAATGAGCAGTTCTTC.

This clonotype occurred many times. The chain recombines TRBV27 with TRBJ2-3; no clear D gene. The CDR3 spans 15 residues. Trimming removed 6 bases at V and 3 bases at J, with 16 bases between. CDR1 and CDR2 from the germline V gene are MNHEY and SMNVEV (reference sequence). The CDR3 DNA reads TGTGCCAGCAGCCCATTAGGCCTGGGGACAGATACGCAGTATTTT. It specifies CASSPLGLGTDTQYF.

This clonotype appeared many times. This chain uses TRBV11-2 with TRBJ2-3, with 13 bases lining up with TRBD2. The CDR3 sequence is 18 residues long. Trimming cost V 5 bases and J 4 bases; bases outside gene matches: 12. Germline loops: CDR1 SGHAT, CDR2 FQNNGV. CDR3 nucleotides: TGTGCCAGCAGCGACACTAGCGGGAGGGCCTTGAGTGCAGATACGCAGTATTTT. Translating it yields CASSDTSGRALSADTQYF.

This clonotype turned up a few times. The chain uses TRBV5-6 and TRBJ2-3; D may be TRBD2 (6 bases). The CDR3 consists of 19 residues. Germline CDR1 SGHDT, CDR2 YYEEEE. The ends were cut back, 4 bases at V and 2 bases at J, with 26 bases in the middle. CDR3 region: CASSGTIQESGSFTDTQYF. CDR3 DNA: TGTGCCAGCAGCGGTACGATACAAGAAAGCGGGTCCTTCACAGATACGCAGTATTTT.

Concerning this clonotype itself: Just one base apart from a much larger clone, this may be a read error. The chain joins TRBV12-3 or TRBV12-4 to TRBJ1-1; D ambiguous. The length of the CDR3 is 13 residues. The CDR3 DNA follows: TGTGCCGGCAGTTTACACGTGGGCACTGAAGCTTTCTTT. This gives the protein CAGSLHVGTEAFF.

Many counts were recorded for this clonotype. This chain uses TRBV28 with TRBJ2-7; 12 bases map to TRBD2. CDR1 and CDR2 from the germline V gene are MDHEN and SYDVKM. Losses at the gene ends were 7 bases for V and 5 bases for J; bases not matched to a gene: 9. This CDR3 is 15 amino acids long. The CDR3 coding sequence is TGTGCCAGCATCATGGGACTAGCGGGTATCGACGAGCAGTACTTC. The encoded protein is CASIMGLAGIDEQYF.

This clonotype turned up a few times. The V gene is TRBV11-1, the J gene TRBJ2-3; TRBD2 matches 15 bases. The germline V gene encodes CDR1 SGHAT and CDR2 FQDESV (reference sequence). The trim removed 2 bases at V and 3 bases at J, leaving 6 bases unmatched. This CDR3 comprises 18 residues. CDR3 protein: CASSLPRTSGRGTDTQYF. The CDR3 coding sequence is TGTGCCAGCAGCTTACCCCGGACTAGCGGGAGGGGAACAGATACGCAGTATTTT. Full variable domain (missing parts from reference TRBV11-1 and TRBJ2-3): EAEVAQSPRYKITEKSQAVAFWCDPISGHATLYWYRQILGQGPELLVQFQDESVVDDSQLPKDRFSAERLKGVDSTLKIQPAELGDSAMYLCASSLPRTSGRGTDTQYFGPGTRLTVL.

Only a few counts were recorded for this clonotype. The chain employs TRBV5-1 and TRBJ1-6; 9 positions match TRBD1. V trimming: 0 bases; J trimming: 8 bases; junction bases outside the gene matches: 3. This CDR3 is built from 15 residues. Germline-derived CDR1 and CDR2 are SGHRS and YFSETQ. The CDR3 reads CASSLGTGVDSPLHF. Written as DNA, the CDR3 is TGCGCCAGCAGCTTGGGGACAGGGGTGGATTCACCCCTCCACTTT.

This clonotype was counted ten times or more. The chain carries TRBV28 and TRBJ2-5; 7 bases align to TRBD2. The V gene's germline CDR1 is MDHEN and CDR2 SYDVKM. The CDR3 consists of 14 residues. V dropped 5 bases and J dropped 4; count of bases not matched to a gene: 7. The CDR3, as DNA: TGTGCCAGCAGTACCCCGGGGGGTACAGAGACCCAGTACTTC. Protein sequence: CASSTPGGTETQYF.

In nucleotides, the CDR3 is TGTGCCAGCAGTCGACTCGGGACAGAGAATTCACCCCTCCACTTT. Amino acids: CASSRLGTENSPLHF. The genes are TRBV6-5 and TRBJ1-6, with 7 bases fitting TRBD1. The J segment lost 7 bases and the V segment lost 5 bases, leaving 8 bases of the junction unmatched. The CDR3 length is 15 residues. Per germline, CDR1 MNHEY and CDR2 SVGAGI.

This clonotype has at least ten counts. CDR3: CASSLRGVRETQYF. CDR3 nucleotide sequence: TGTGCCAGCAGTTTGAGGGGGGTGCGAGAGACCCAGTACTTC. The chain is built from TRBV27 and TRBJ2-5; D tentatively reads TRBD1 or TRBD2 (6 bases each). Germline V gene sequence: CDR1 MNHEY, CDR2 SMNVEV (reference sequence). CDR3 size: 14 residues. The V and J ends lost 3 bases and 4 bases respectively, with 12 bases between them.

The rearrangement uses TRBV2 and TRBJ2-1; tentative D call: TRBD1 (5 bases). Germline CDR1 and CDR2: SNHLY and FYNNEI. The V gene lost 8 bases and the J gene lost 7 bases, with 12 bases spanning the gap. The CDR3 covers 12 residues. The CDR3: CASSDNKNEQFF. Written as DNA, the CDR3 is TGTGCCAGCTCGGACAATAAAAATGAGCAGTTCTTC.

Only a few counts were recorded for this clonotype. A junction boundary mismatches the germline segment, possibly from a read error. The rearrangement links TRBV25-1 to TRBJ1-2; a possible D gene is TRBD1 (5 bases). The CDR3 totals 13 residues. Germline-derived CDR1 and CDR2 are MGHDK and SYGVNS. This CDR3 reads CASGDSFDYGYTF. In nucleotides, the CDR3 is TGTGCCAGCGGTGACAGTTTCGACTATGGCTACACCTTC.

At least ten counts were recorded for this clonotype. This rearrangement joins TRBV20-1 to TRBJ2-3, with TRBD2 matching 7 bases. This CDR3 is built from 14 residues. After removal of 1 base from V and 2 bases from J, the junction contained 3 bases not matched to a gene. Germline V gene data show CDR1 as DFQATT and CDR2 as SNEGSKA (reference sequence). CDR3 bases: TGCAGTGCTAGAGCTAGCGGAAACACAGATACGCAGTATTTT. Amino acids: CSARASGNTDTQYF.

This clonotype was seen many times. The chain uses TRBV10-2 and TRBJ2-7, with D maybe TRBD1 (6 bases). V lost 0 bases and J lost 3, with 12 bases in between. This CDR3 spans 15 amino acids. Germline V CDR1 and CDR2: WSHSY, SAAADI. CDR3 DNA: TGCGCCAGCAGTGAGTCGCGAGACAGGTTCTACGAGCAGTACTTC. Translation gives CASSESRDRFYEQYF.

The chain is built from TRBV12-3 or TRBV12-4 and TRBJ2-5, with 8 positions matching TRBD1. This CDR3 comprises 14 residues. With 2 bases clipped from V and 9 bases from J, the junction kept 8 bases outside the gene matches. As DNA, the CDR3 is TGTGCCAGCAGTTTACAGGGGGCGAGAGCTGCCCAGTACTTC. Its translation is CASSLQGARAAQYF.

This clonotype was seen many times. The rearrangement uses TRBV7-3 and TRBJ2-3; D is perhaps TRBD2 (7 bases). The V gene's germline CDR1 is SGHTA and CDR2 FQGTGA. V shed 0 bases and J shed 5 bases, with 18 bases lying between them. This CDR3 has 17 residues. The CDR3 loop reads CASSLTGASGRLDTQYF. The DNA of the CDR3 is TGTGCCAGCAGCTTAACGGGGGCTAGCGGCCGGCTAGATACGCAGTATTTT.

This clonotype was counted a single time. A much bigger clone sits one base away, suggesting this may be a read error. The V call is TRBV7-9, the J call TRBJ2-1, with D maybe TRBD2 (6 bases). CDR1 is SEHNR, CDR2 FQNEAQ, per germline (reference sequence). Trimming cost V 1 base and J 8 bases, with 15 bases left between them. The CDR3 extends over 15 amino acids. CDR3 nucleotide sequence: TGTGCCAGCAGCTTAGGGGTAACGGGAGTCGATGAGCAGTTCTTC. Translation: CASSLGVTGVDEQFF.

This clonotype was picked up many times. The chain joins TRBV3-1 to TRBJ2-1; 10 positions agree with TRBD2. This CDR3 spans 19 amino acids. After removal of 4 bases from V and 4 bases from J, the junction contained 16 bases not matched to a gene. Germline V gene lookup returns CDR1 LGHDT and CDR2 YNNKEL (reference sequence). In nucleotides, the CDR3 is TGTGCCAGCAGCCCAGTGGGACGGCCGGGACTAGCGTCATACAATGAGCAGTTCTTC. Its protein product is CASSPVGRPGLASYNEQFF.

This chain links TRBV10-1 with TRBJ2-1; 9 positions agree with TRBD1. Germline assignment: CDR1 WNHNN and CDR2 SYGVQD (reference sequence). This CDR3 has 16 amino acids. V shed 8 bases and J 5 bases; nucleotides not matched to a gene: 13. CDR3 amino acids: CASLVIRDRVNNEQFF. In DNA, the CDR3 is TGCGCCAGCCTAGTGATTCGGGACAGGGTGAACAATGAGCAGTTCTTC.

The CDR3 protein is CSGSGLGYTF. Here the CDR3 DNA reads TGCAGTGGGTCAGGTCTAGGCTACACCTTC. The chain couples TRBV20-1 to TRBJ1-2; D remains ambiguous. Germline loops: CDR1 DFQATT, CDR2 SNEGSKA (reference sequence). The V end lost 7 bases, the J end lost 8 bases, and 11 bases lay between the germline ends. This CDR3 is 10 amino acids long.

This clonotype was counted ten times or more. The chain recombines TRBV11-2 with TRBJ2-7, with D tentatively TRBD1 or TRBD2 (6 bases each). Deletions cut 3 bases from V and 2 bases from J, with 14 bases between. Germline V gives CDR1 SGHAT, CDR2 FQNNGV. The CDR3 has 15 amino acids. CDR3 loop: CASSFGVGGPYEQYF. The CDR3 DNA is TGTGCCAGCAGCTTCGGGGTCGGGGGCCCCTACGAGCAGTACTTC.

The gene calls are TRBV6-1 and TRBJ1-3, with D uncertain. The germline V gene has CDR1 MNHNS and CDR2 SASEGT. With 6 bases removed from V and 11 bases from J, the gap between germline ends came to 11 bases. The length of the CDR3 is 11 residues. The chain's CDR3 is CASRIGRAIYF. The CDR3 nucleotides are TGTGCCAGCAGGATCGGGAGGGCCATATATTTT.

This clonotype has a count of ten or more. This sequence joins TRBV20-1 and TRBJ2-1, with 14 bases identical to TRBD2. Germline CDR1 reads DFQATT; CDR2 reads SNEGSKA (reference sequence). Trimming at V came to 6 bases and at J to 2 bases, leaving 12 bases not matched to a gene. The CDR3 has 18 amino acids. CDR3 DNA: TGCAGTGCCCTCGGACTAGCGGGAGGCCTCAAGCCCTACAATGAGCAGTTCTTC. Translation gives CSALGLAGGLKPYNEQFF.